Listed below are T cell receptor beta chains from one sample, sequenced in a study of blood T cell repertoires in COVID-19. This table comes from immunoSEQ multiplex PCR, and its TCRdb copy is limited to in-frame clones, with some not included. The data hold more than 65,000 clones, with 84% observed a single time. Sequencing used peripheral blood. These receptors came from a man between 50 and 59 years old with acute or convalescent COVID-19. Each CDR3 is given with its conserved first and last residue. The D gene is left open where the match is weak. The size entry is marked missing in some rows and otherwise reads once, few, many or a size class.

>TRBV19|TRBD2|TRBJ2-3|.
TGTGCCAGTAGTATGTCCGGGGTAGCGGGGGGTTCAGATACGCAGTATTTT
CASSMSGVAGGSDTQYF
>TRBV27|TRBD2|TRBJ2-1|.
TGTGCCAGCAGTTTTTTAGCGGGAGGTTTCTACAATGAGCAGTTCTTC
CASSFLAGGFYNEQFF
>TRBV5-5|TRBD2|TRBJ2-1|.
TGTGCCAGCAGCTGGACTAGCGGGGGGCCCTCCTACAATGAGCAGTTCTTC
CASSWTSGGPSYNEQFF
>TRBV7-9|.|TRBJ1-5|once
TGTGCCAGCAGCGCGGTAGGTCAGCCCCAGCATTTT
CASSAVGQPQHF
>TRBV5-4|.|TRBJ1-1|.
TGTGCCAGCAGCTTGGCCCTGGGGGCCGCTGAAGCTTTCTTT
CASSLALGAAEAFF
>TRBV24-1|TRBD1|TRBJ2-1|.
TGTGCCACCAGTGACCCCGGGACAGGAGGTATGAATGAGCAGTTCTTC
CATSDPGTGGMNEQFF
>TRBV6-4|.|TRBJ2-2|.
TGTGCCAGCAGTGACTTCCGCCAGTCCGGGGAGCTGTTTTTT
CASSDFRQSGELFF
>TRBV28|.|TRBJ1-1|once
TGTGCCAGCAGTCCCCAGGGCGCTGAAGCTTTCTTT
CASSPQGAEAFF
>TRBV7-2|.|TRBJ2-3|.
TGTGCCAGCAGCTTACCCAGCGGGCCCGCAGATACGCAGTATTTT
CASSLPSGPADTQYF
>TRBV5-5|.|TRBJ1-2|.
TGTGCCAGCAGCTTGGGGAGTTATGGCTACACCTTC
CASSLGSYGYTF
>TRBV9|TRBD1|TRBJ2-5|.
TGTGCCAGCTCCCGGGACAGGGCAGAGACCCAGTACTTC
CASSRDRAETQYF
>TRBV7-8|.|TRBJ2-1|.
TGTGCCAGCAGCGGGGGTAGCGGAAACTCCTACAATGAGCAGTTCTTC
CASSGGSGNSYNEQFF
>TRBV27|TRBD2|TRBJ2-7|.
TGTGCCAGCAGTTTAAACCTAGCGGGAGGGAAGAAGGTCGAGCAGTACTTC
CASSLNLAGGKKVEQYF
>TRBV27|.|TRBJ2-2|.
TGTGCCAGCAGTTTATACAGACCACCAAACACCGGGGAGCTGTTTTTT
CASSLYRPPNTGELFF
>TRBV30|.|TRBJ1-2|.
TGTGCCTTGCGACAGGACCTTTACTATGGCTACACCTTC
CALRQDLYYGYTF
>TRBV13|.|TRBJ2-5|.
TGTGCCAGCAGCTTCGGCGGTAAAGAGACCCAGTACTTC
CASSFGGKETQYF
>TRBV10-3|TRBD1|TRBJ2-7|few
TGTGCCATCAGCCTCGACAGGGGAAATCCCTCCTACGAGCAGTACTTC
CAISLDRGNPSYEQYF
>TRBV9|.|TRBJ2-5|.
TGTGCCAGCAGCGTAGGGTCAGAAGAGACCCAGTACTTC
CASSVGSEETQYF
>TRBV7-7|TRBD1|TRBJ2-2|.
TGTGCCAGCAGCTCCTCAGGGGGCTCCCTTTCGCCGGGCCAGCTGTTTTTT
CASSSSGGSLSPGQLFF
>TRBV7-2|TRBD2|TRBJ2-1|.
TGTGCAGGGCGGGGGGGAAGCTCCTACAATGAGCAGTTCTTC
CAGRGGSSYNEQFF
>TRBV24-1|TRBD1|TRBJ1-2|.
TGTGCCACCAGTGACCCGGGACAGAATAACTATGGCTACACCTTC
CATSDPGQNNYGYTF
>TRBV15|.|TRBJ1-3|.
TGTGCCACCAGCAGAGGGGGGGAGGCTGGAAACACCATATATTTT
CATSRGGEAGNTIYF
>TRBV12-3/TRBV12-4|.|TRBJ1-5|once
TGTGCCAGCACCCGGGGGGGCAATCAGCCCCAGCATTTT
CASTRGGNQPQHF
>TRBV7-6|TRBD1|TRBJ2-7|.
TGTGCCAGCAGCTTTGGGGACAGGGGCGACGAGCAGTACTTC
CASSFGDRGDEQYF
>TRBV7-7|.|TRBJ2-7|once
TGTGCCAGCAGCTTAGGAACGGACACTACCTACGAGCAGTACTTC
CASSLGTDTTYEQYF
>TRBV5-1|.|TRBJ1-2|.
TGCGCCAGCAGCCCCGGAGGGGTGGGCTATGGCTACACCTTC
CASSPGGVGYGYTF
>TRBV9|TRBD1|TRBJ1-2|.
TGTGCCAGCAGCGTAGATGGGACAGTACCATATGGCTACACCTTC
CASSVDGTVPYGYTF
>TRBV18|TRBD2|TRBJ2-2|once
TGTGCCAGCTCACGTCGCACGACTAGCGGGAGGCCTACCGGGGAGCTGTTTTTT
CASSRRTTSGRPTGELFF
>TRBV27|TRBD1|TRBJ1-4|few
TGTGCCAGCAGTTTAGGGGGACAGCCTAATGAAAAACTGTTTTTT
CASSLGGQPNEKLFF
>TRBV11-1|.|TRBJ1-1|.
TGTGCCAGCAGCTTCGAGACCGGGACACCTAAAAAGGGGAGCTTT
CASSFETGTPKKGSF
>TRBV3-1/TRBV3-2|.|TRBJ2-7|few
TGTGCCAGCAGCCCGGGATACGAGCAGTACTTC
CASSPGYEQYF
>TRBV9|TRBD2|TRBJ2-1|.
TGTGCCAGCAGTGTGGGCGGGGGGGCCAAGGTTAAGGAGCAGTTCTTC
CASSVGGGAKVKEQFF
>TRBV6-5|TRBD1|TRBJ2-1|.
TGTGCCAGCAGTTATTATAGGGGGCGCGATGAGCAGTTCTTC
CASSYYRGRDEQFF
>TRBV12-3/TRBV12-4|.|TRBJ2-7|.
TGTGCCAGCAGTCAGGGTGGGGGGTACGAGCAGTACTTC
CASSQGGGYEQYF
>TRBV18|.|TRBJ2-5|.
TGTGCCAGCTCACGACGGGAGCTGGTTCAAGAGACCCAGTACTTC
CASSRRELVQETQYF
>TRBV2|.|TRBJ2-7|.
TGTGCCAGCGGGAGCCGCCACGAGCAGTACTTC
CASGSRHEQYF
>TRBV10-3|TRBD2|TRBJ2-1|.
TGTGCCATCAGTAGCGGGAGGGCCTTAAATGAGCAGTTCTTC
CAISSGRALNEQFF
>TRBV7-2|.|TRBJ2-1|.
TGTGCCAGCAGCAAAAAGCTAGAGCAGTTCTTC
CASSKKLEQFF
>TRBV24-1|.|TRBJ2-1|.
TGTGCCACCAGTGATTTTTTTAGCGGCCTGGATGAGCAGTTCTTC
CATSDFFSGLDEQFF
>TRBV5-1|.|TRBJ1-6|.
TGCGCCAGCAGCTTAGAGAATCCCTATAATTCACCCCTCCACTTT
CASSLENPYNSPLHF
>TRBV10-3|TRBD2|TRBJ2-2|few
TGTGCCATCAGGGGTGGGAGTAGCGGGGGACCGAACACCGGGGAGCTGTTTTTT
CAIRGGSSGGPNTGELFF
>TRBV29-1|.|TRBJ1-1|.
TGCAGCGTACGGGATAGCACTGAAGCTTTCTTT
CSVRDSTEAFF
>TRBV19|.|TRBJ1-1|.
TGTGCCAGTAGCCCCCCAGGGTCCGGGGCTTTCTTT
CASSPPGSGAFF
>TRBV3-1/TRBV3-2|TRBD1|TRBJ1-6|.
TGTGCCAGCAGCCCTAGACAGGGTGATAATTCACCCCTCCACTTT
CASSPRQGDNSPLHF
>TRBV5-1|.|TRBJ2-1|.
TGCGCCAGCAGCTTTGAGTACAATGAGCAGTTCTTC
CASSFEYNEQFF
>TRBV4-2|.|TRBJ2-7|.
TGTGCCAGCAGCCCCGACCTGGGCGCCTACGAGCAGTACTTC
CASSPDLGAYEQYF
>TRBV7-9|.|TRBJ1-6|.
TGTGCCAGCAGCTCAGGTAGTGGGAGCTCCTATAATTCACCCCTCCACTTT
CASSSGSGSSYNSPLHF
>TRBV7-2|TRBD2|TRBJ2-1|once
TGTGCCAGCAGCGGGGCAACTAGCGGGAGCTCCTACAATGAGCAGTTCTTC
CASSGATSGSSYNEQFF
>TRBV9|TRBD2|TRBJ2-3|.
TGTGCCAGCAGCGTAACGAGCGGGGGTTACTCAGATACGCAGTATTTT
CASSVTSGGYSDTQYF
>TRBV7-6|TRBD2|TRBJ2-1|.
TGTGCCAGCAGCTCCCCGGGACTAGCGGGAGTATCCTACAATGAGCAGTTCTTC
CASSSPGLAGVSYNEQFF
>TRBV6-5|.|TRBJ1-5|.
TGTGCCAGCAGGCGTGCGGGCAATAGCAATCAGCCCCAGCATTTT
CASRRAGNSNQPQHF
>TRBV30|.|TRBJ1-2|.
TGTGCCTGGACTAATAACTATGGCTACACCTTC
CAWTNNYGYTF
>TRBV24-1|TRBD2|TRBJ2-1|.
TGTGCCACCAGTGATTACGGCGGGGGGGCCCGGAATGAGCAGTTCTTC
CATSDYGGGARNEQFF
>TRBV29-1|TRBD2|TRBJ2-3|.
TGCAGCTCGGCGGGGGTTAGCACAGATACGCAGTATTTT
CSSAGVSTDTQYF
>TRBV11-1|TRBD2|TRBJ2-7|.
TGTGCCAGCAGCTTAGCGCGGAGCGGGGGGCTAGACGAGCAGTACTTC
CASSLARSGGLDEQYF
>TRBV11-3|TRBD1|TRBJ1-5|.
TGTGCCAGCAGCTTAGATTTTTGGGACAGGGCTAGCAATCAGCCCCAGCATTTT
CASSLDFWDRASNQPQHF
>TRBV6-5|TRBD1|TRBJ2-2|.
TGTGCCAGCAAGTCGGGACAGGGAACCGGGGAGCTGTTTTTT
CASKSGQGTGELFF
>TRBV19|TRBD1|TRBJ2-1|once
TGTGCCAGTAATCCGCGGACAGGAGGTAATGAGCAGTTCTTC
CASNPRTGGNEQFF
>TRBV19|TRBD1|TRBJ2-7|.
TGTGCCAGTAGTATCGATACAGGGGCTCGAGAGCAGTACTTC
CASSIDTGAREQYF
>TRBV5-4|TRBD1|TRBJ1-2|.
TGTGCCAGCAGCTTGGAGACAGGGGGTTTTCATGGCTACACCTTC
CASSLETGGFHGYTF